This T cell receptor beta chain emerged from a study of naive and memory T cell subsets. The CDR3 extends over 14 amino acids. Trimming removed 5 bases at V and 4 bases at J, with 14 bases between. Germline values: CDR1 KGHSH, CDR2 LQKENI. The beta constant-region primer was an equimolar mix of two oligonucleotides covering TRBC1 and TRBC2. Ligated cDNA was amplified by four rounds of PCR with nested alpha and beta constant-region primers and SP2. TCRdb independently ran MiXCR on the UMI-ligation and nested PCR reads; one entry per CDR3 protein. The sample includes approximately 16,000 distinct CDR3 sequences, 8% to 9.5% of them seen just once. This clonotype was recorded many times. A single base separates this from a much larger clone, so it may be a read error.

Input material: central memory CD8+ T cells from blood. The TCR comes from a human donor in good health. V usage is TRBV18 and J usage is TRBJ1-1; a possible D gene is TRBD1 (6 bases). The CDR3 spells CASSKGGGSTEAFF. The CDR3 DNA reads TGTGCCAGCTCAAAGGGGGGTGGTAGCACTGAAGCTTTCTTT.